The next 25 T cell receptor beta chains were all read from a single sample in a study of identical twins. TCRdb processed the 5' RACE reads anew with MiXCR; each CDR3 protein has one entry. This table has 150,000 or so distinct CDR3 sequences, around 3.5% appearing once. Sequencing was done on a sample of memory T cells sorted from blood. The receptors were gathered from a man aged 18 to 30 in good health.

This clonotype was picked up many times. The rearrangement links TRBV20-1 to TRBJ2-1, with 7 bases identical to TRBD2. V lost 4 bases and J lost 12; bases outside the gene matches: 9. Germline CDR1 reads DFQATT; CDR2 reads SNEGSKA (reference sequence). The CDR3 runs to 12 residues. In DNA form, the CDR3 reads TGCAGTGCTATCCGGCGGGAGCGTAGGCAGTTCTTC. The encoded protein is CSAIRRERRQFF.

This clonotype was observed many times. In DNA form, the CDR3 reads TGCGCCAGCAGCTTGACAGGATCTGCTCAGCCCCAGCATTTT. It codes for CASSLTGSAQPQHF. The rearrangement joins TRBV5-1 to TRBJ1-5, with a tentative D call TRBD1 (5 bases). V was cut by 1 base and J by 6 bases, with 11 bases left in between. Germline V CDR1 and CDR2: SGHRS, YFSETQ. The CDR3 is 14 amino acids.

This clonotype was detected ten times or more. This chain joins TRBV12-3 or TRBV12-4 and TRBJ1-2, with 9 bases identical to TRBD1. Unmatched junction bases numbered 12, after V lost 6 bases and J lost 7 bases. This CDR3 region has 15 residues. CDR3 region: CASSQMDRGIFGYTF. For the CDR3, the DNA is TGTGCCAGCAGCCAAATGGACAGGGGAATCTTTGGCTACACCTTC.

This clonotype has a count of ten or more. V usage is TRBV2 and J usage is TRBJ2-6; 9 bases are shared with TRBD1. The V gene end was trimmed by 8 bases and the J gene end by 12 bases; junction bases not matched to a gene: 17. CDR3 length: 16 residues. Germline loops: CDR1 SNHLY, CDR2 FYNNEI. CDR3 loop: CASGPYRGRTTGVLTF. The CDR3 nucleotides read TGTGCCAGCGGTCCTTACAGGGGGCGAACTACCGGCGTCCTGACTTTC.

This clonotype was detected ten times or more. This chain joins TRBV12-3 or TRBV12-4 and TRBJ2-3, with D unclear. The V end was cut by 5 bases, the J end by 0 bases, with 9 bases between. This CDR3 is built from 14 residues. The CDR3 DNA follows: TGTGCCAGCAGTGCAAGTGCTAGCACAGATACGCAGTATTTT. Translation gives CASSASASTDTQYF.

This clonotype was seen a few times. For the CDR3, the DNA is TGCAGTGCATCGACAGGGTTGAGTTATGGCTACACCTTC. Its translation is CSASTGLSYGYTF. The chain uses TRBV20-1 and TRBJ1-2, with TRBD1 matching 7 bases. This CDR3 region has 13 residues. V was clipped by 6 bases and J by 5 bases; unmatched bases: 9. CDR1 is DFQATT, CDR2 SNEGSKA, per germline (reference sequence).

This clonotype was found many times. The chain couples TRBV20-1 to TRBJ2-1; D remains unclear. CDR3 size: 12 residues. The germline V gene has CDR1 DFQATT and CDR2 SNEGSKA (reference sequence). Trimming cost V 8 bases and J 6 bases, with 14 bases left between them. In DNA, the CDR3 is TGCAGTTGCCCGACTGGCTCCAATGAGCAGTTCTTC. Translation: CSCPTGSNEQFF.

Many counts were recorded for this clonotype. The chain uses TRBV7-2 and TRBJ1-5; D is perhaps TRBD1 (5 bases). The CDR3 has 15 residues. V was cut by 5 bases and J by 4 bases, with 15 bases left in between. The germline V gene has CDR1 SGHTA and CDR2 FQGNSA. The CDR3 region is CASSLGSGGNQPQHF. CDR3 in DNA: TGTGCCAGCAGCCTAGGTAGCGGGGGGAATCAGCCCCAGCATTTT.

The V gene is TRBV18, the J gene TRBJ1-1; D is unresolved. Deletions cut 5 bases from V and 3 bases from J, with 10 bases between. The CDR3 has 13 residues. Germline V gene sequence: CDR1 KGHSH, CDR2 LQKENI. The CDR3 region is CASSNERDTEAFF. The CDR3 DNA reads as TGTGCCAGCTCAAATGAAAGGGACACTGAAGCTTTCTTT.

This clonotype turned up a few times. This sequence joins TRBV5-1 and TRBJ2-7; TRBD2 matches at 15 bases. The CDR3 is 16 residues long. Germline-derived CDR1 and CDR2 are SGHRS and YFSETQ. V trimming: 0 bases; J trimming: 4 bases; junction bases outside the gene matches: 2. CDR3 sequence (DNA): TGCGCCAGCAGCTTGGGAGGGACTAGCGGGAGGTACGAGCAGTACTTC. It translates to CASSLGGTSGRYEQYF. The variable domain in full, with the rest retrieved from reference TRBV5-1 and TRBJ2-7, is KAGVTQTPRYLIKTRGQQVTLSCSPISGHRSVSWYQQTPGQGLQFLFEYFSETQRNKGNFPGRFSGRQFSNSRSEMNVSTLELGDSALYLCASSLGGTSGRYEQYFGPGTRLTVT.

In its sample, this clonotype was seen many times. The chain recombines TRBV29-1 with TRBJ2-7, with a possible D match to TRBD2 (5 bases). V shed 5 bases and J shed 6 bases, with 11 bases lying between them. Germline loops: CDR1 SQVTM, CDR2 ANQGSEA. The CDR3 covers 11 residues. The CDR3 DNA is TGCAGCGTTCGCGGGCCGGGCGAGCAGTACTTC. Amino acids: CSVRGPGEQYF.

This clonotype was seen ten or more times. This chain uses TRBV18 with TRBJ2-7; the D is unclear. The CDR3 runs 14 residues. Deletions cut 1 base from V and 2 bases from J, with 9 bases between. Germline assignment: CDR1 KGHSH and CDR2 LQKENI. CDR3 nucleotides: TGTGCCAGCTCACCACGGACCTTAACCTACGAGCAGTACTTC. Its protein is CASSPRTLTYEQYF.

This clonotype was recorded at least ten times. This rearrangement joins TRBV29-1 to TRBJ2-3, with D hard to call. V dropped 4 bases and J dropped 4 bases, with 6 bases sitting between them. CDR1 SQVTM and CDR2 ANQGSEA come from the germline V gene. The length of the CDR3 is 11 residues. The CDR3 here is CSVVSADTQYF. The CDR3 DNA is TGCAGCGTTGTTTCCGCAGATACGCAGTATTTT.

The sample holds many counts of this clonotype. This chain uses TRBV28 with TRBJ2-5; a weak D match, TRBD2 (6 bases). Germline V gene lookup returns CDR1 MDHEN and CDR2 SYDVKM. The CDR3 spans 12 residues. V was clipped by 9 bases and J by 1 base, with 9 bases between them. This CDR3 is CASGGTQETQYF. Written as DNA, the CDR3 is TGTGCCAGTGGGGGGACCCAAGAGACCCAGTACTTC. Combining the CDR3 with reference TRBV28 and TRBJ2-5 gives the whole variable domain DVKVTQSSRYLVKRTGEKVFLECVQDMDHENMFWYRQDPGLGLRLIYFSYDVKMKEKGDIPEGYSVSREKKERFSLILESASTNQTSMYLCASGGTQETQYFGPGTRLLVL.

There are many counts of this clonotype. This CDR3 reads CASSKGQGFYEQYF. The CDR3 nucleotides are TGCGCCAGCAGCAAAGGACAGGGTTTCTACGAGCAGTACTTC. The V call is TRBV5-1, the J call TRBJ2-7; 8 nucleotides align to TRBD1. Germline V gene data show CDR1 as SGHRS and CDR2 as YFSETQ. The junction had 6 bases not matched to a gene; V was cut back by 4 bases and J by 3 bases. The CDR3 has 14 amino acids.

This clonotype was seen ten or more times. The V call is TRBV15, the J call TRBJ1-1; D uncertain. Germline CDR1 reads LNHNV; CDR2 reads YYDKDF (reference sequence). Trimming took off 1 base at V and 5 bases at J, with 14 bases between the two ends. The CDR3 contains 15 residues. The CDR3 spells CATSRAVGWSTEAFF. CDR3 DNA sequence: TGTGCCACCAGCAGAGCTGTGGGCTGGAGTACTGAAGCTTTCTTT.

This clonotype was counted only a few times. This chain links TRBV19 with TRBJ2-5; a possible D gene is TRBD1 (6 bases). Germline V gives CDR1 LNHDA, CDR2 SQIVND (reference sequence). V lost 4 bases to trimming and J lost 2 bases, with 11 bases between them. There are 14 residues in the CDR3. The CDR3 sequence is CASSKQGGQETQYF. The CDR3 region has the DNA TGTGCCAGTAGTAAACAGGGTGGTCAAGAGACCCAGTACTTC.

This clonotype has at least ten counts. V gene TRBV5-1 combines with J gene TRBJ2-5; D may correspond to TRBD1 or TRBD2 (5 bases each). V was shortened by 0 bases and J by 6 bases, with 9 bases between the two germline ends. This CDR3 region has 13 residues. CDR1 is SGHRS, CDR2 YFSETQ, per germline. DNA for the CDR3: TGCGCCAGCAGCTTGGCCGGGGACCAGACCCAGTACTTC. The encoded protein is CASSLAGDQTQYF.

This clonotype was seen many times. This sequence joins TRBV2 and TRBJ1-4, with unresolved D. The V end lost 7 bases, the J end lost 3 bases, and 12 bases lay between the germline ends. Germline V gives CDR1 SNHLY, CDR2 FYNNEI. The CDR3 runs 14 residues. The DNA of the CDR3 is TGTGCCAGCATGGCGCGTCTGTCTAATGAAAAACTGTTTTTT. This encodes CASMARLSNEKLFF.

At least ten counts were recorded for this clonotype. This chain links TRBV28 with TRBJ2-1, with 10 nucleotides matching TRBD1. CDR1 and CDR2 (germline): MDHEN, SYDVKM. The CDR3 is 16 amino acids. J gave up 6 bases and V 5 bases, and 10 bases lay outside the gene matches. The chain's CDR3 is CASSPGGTGDPNEQFF. CDR3 DNA: TGTGCCAGCAGTCCAGGCGGGACAGGGGATCCCAATGAGCAGTTCTTC.

This clonotype has only one observation. A much more abundant neighbour one base away suggests this may be a read error. V is TRBV20-1 and J is TRBJ2-5, with TRBD1 matching over 8 bases. The CDR3 sequence is 15 residues long. Germline assignment: CDR1 DFQATT and CDR2 SNEGSKA (reference sequence). The CDR3 reads CSARPLTGVGEAQYF. The DNA for the CDR3 is TGCAGTGCTAGACCCCTGACAGGGGTAGGAGAGGCCCAGTACTTC.

This clonotype was counted many times. V usage is TRBV11-2 and J usage is TRBJ2-5; D is possibly TRBD2 (5 bases). This CDR3 has 14 residues. Germline V gene sequence: CDR1 SGHAT, CDR2 FQNNGV. V was cut by 2 bases and J by 7 bases, with 14 bases left in between. CDR3 amino acids: CASSLNTGRVTQYF. The DNA of the CDR3 is TGTGCCAGCAGCTTAAATACGGGAAGAGTGACCCAGTACTTC.

The CDR3 loop reads CASSTDRVGTGELFF. CDR3 in DNA: TGTGCCAGCAGCACTGACAGGGTCGGCACCGGGGAGCTGTTTTTT. The V and J genes are TRBV7-2 and TRBJ2-2; 7 bases align to TRBD1. CDR1 and CDR2 from the germline V gene are SGHTA and FQGNSA. The V gene end was trimmed by 5 bases and the J gene end by 4 bases; junction bases not matched to a gene: 7. CDR3 length: 15 amino acids.

V and J are TRBV10-1 and TRBJ1-2; D remains unclear. The CDR3 runs to 14 residues. The germline gives CDR1 WNHNN, CDR2 SYGVQD (reference sequence). V was clipped by 4 bases and J by 8 bases, with 17 bases between them. The CDR3 nucleotides read TGCGCCAGCAGTGGGGGATCCTCCCCGCAGGGCTACACCTTC. Residues: CASSGGSSPQGYTF.

In its sample, this clonotype was seen many times. The chain employs TRBV4-1 and TRBJ2-5; 13 bases are a match to TRBD2. Unmatched junction bases numbered 9, after V lost 6 bases and J lost 5 bases. Germline assignment: CDR1 MGHRA and CDR2 YSYEKL. This CDR3 has 16 residues. CDR3 region: CASRSYGTSGTETQYF. For the CDR3, the DNA is TGCGCCAGCAGGAGCTATGGGACTAGCGGGACGGAGACCCAGTACTTC.